Sequencing of this TCR beta chain was carried out in a study of blood T cells in healthy people across ages. Primers used in a second PCR of roughly 6 to 11 cycles were a sample-barcoded 5' primer and a J-beta primer mix. A tag from a template-switch adaptor with 12 random nucleotides marked each cDNA molecule. Sequencing yielded, for each sample, at least 3 million paired-end reads carrying CDR3. TCRdb used MiXCR to reprocess the 5' RACE reads, holding one entry per CDR3 protein. This table has some 760,000 distinct CDR3 sequences, around 25% appearing once. This CDR3 region has 16 residues. Separately, the same data were catalogued under a study of T cells of mothers and their children. From that second work: The sample comes from eight to ten healthy Caucasian donors: mothers and children.

The sequence came from a boy aged 5-17 years in good health. Material for sequencing was blood. This sequence joins TRBV12-3 or TRBV12-4 and TRBJ2-5; the match to TRBD2 covers 11 bases. TRBJ2-1 matches the DNA end more closely, so the J call is doubtful. CDR3 residues: CASRGSSGRRAGEQFF. In DNA form, the CDR3 reads TGTGCCAGCAGGGGGTCTAGCGGGAGGAGGGCGGGTGAGCAGTTCTTC.